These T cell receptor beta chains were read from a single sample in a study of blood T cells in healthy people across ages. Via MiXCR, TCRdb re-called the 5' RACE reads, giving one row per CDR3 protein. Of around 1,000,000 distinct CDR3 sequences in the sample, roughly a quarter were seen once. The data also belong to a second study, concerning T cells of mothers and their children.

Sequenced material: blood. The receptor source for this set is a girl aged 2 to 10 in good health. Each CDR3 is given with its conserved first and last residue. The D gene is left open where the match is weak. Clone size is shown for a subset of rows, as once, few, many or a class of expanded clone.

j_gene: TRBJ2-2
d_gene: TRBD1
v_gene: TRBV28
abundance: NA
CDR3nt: TGTGCCAGCAGGCCGACAGGGAAGAACACCGGGGAGCTGTTTTTT
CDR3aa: CASRPTGKNTGELFF

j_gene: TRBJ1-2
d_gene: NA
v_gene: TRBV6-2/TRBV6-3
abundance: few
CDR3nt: TGTGCCAGCAGAAAGACAGACTTCTATGGCTACACCTTC
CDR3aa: CASRKTDFYGYTF

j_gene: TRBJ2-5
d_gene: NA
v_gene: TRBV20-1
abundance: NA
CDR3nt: TGCAGTGCTCCTGGCGCAGAGACCCAGTACTTC
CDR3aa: CSAPGAETQYF

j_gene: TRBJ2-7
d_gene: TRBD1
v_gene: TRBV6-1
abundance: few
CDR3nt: TGTGCCAGCAGTGAAAGGTCAGGGGGATCCTACGAGCAGTACTTC
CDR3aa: CASSERSGGSYEQYF

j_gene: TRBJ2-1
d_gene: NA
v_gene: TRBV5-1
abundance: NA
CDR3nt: TGCGCCAGCAGCAGACCGACCGGGACTGGCAATGAGCAGTTCTTC
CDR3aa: CASSRPTGTGNEQFF

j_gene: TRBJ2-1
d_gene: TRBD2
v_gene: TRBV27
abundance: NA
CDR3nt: TGTGCCAGCAGTCCCCCAGCGGGAGTAGGGCCCAATGAGCAGTTCTTC
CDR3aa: CASSPPAGVGPNEQFF

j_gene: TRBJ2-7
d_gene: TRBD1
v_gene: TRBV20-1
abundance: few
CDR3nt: TGCAGTGCTTCCGGGACAGGGTGGGACGAGCAGTACTTC
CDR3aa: CSASGTGWDEQYF

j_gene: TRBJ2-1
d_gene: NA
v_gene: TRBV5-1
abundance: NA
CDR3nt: TGCGCCAGCAGCCGGAGGGCGGGATTATACGATGAGCAGTTCTTC
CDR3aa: CASSRRAGLYDEQFF

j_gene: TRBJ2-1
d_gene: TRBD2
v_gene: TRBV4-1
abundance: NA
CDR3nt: TGCGCCAGCAGCCAAGAAGGTCTAGCGGGAGGGTACGAGCAGTTCTTC
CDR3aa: CASSQEGLAGGYEQFF

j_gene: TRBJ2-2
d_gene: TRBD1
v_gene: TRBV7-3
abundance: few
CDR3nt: TGTGCCAGCAGCAGGGACAGCTCGAACACCGGGGAGCTGTTTTTT
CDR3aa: CASSRDSSNTGELFF

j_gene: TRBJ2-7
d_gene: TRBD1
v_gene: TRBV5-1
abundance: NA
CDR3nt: TGCGCCAGCAGCTTGCGCCCGGGACAGGGTCGTTACGAGCAGTACTTC
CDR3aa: CASSLRPGQGRYEQYF

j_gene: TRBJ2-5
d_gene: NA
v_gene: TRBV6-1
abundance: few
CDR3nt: TGTGCCAGCCTAGGACCCGGCCAAGAGACCCAGTACTTC
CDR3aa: CASLGPGQETQYF

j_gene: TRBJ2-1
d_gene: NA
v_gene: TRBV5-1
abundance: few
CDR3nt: TGCGCCAGCAGCTTGGAGATGCGGGACAGATTGTTCTTC
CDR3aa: CASSLEMRDRLFF

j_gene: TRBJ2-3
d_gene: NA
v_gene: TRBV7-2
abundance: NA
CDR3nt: TGTGCCAGCAGCCCCGGGGTTCAGCGAGCAGATACGCAGTATTTT
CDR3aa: CASSPGVQRADTQYF

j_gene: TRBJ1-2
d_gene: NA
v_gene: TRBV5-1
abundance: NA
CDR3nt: TGCGCCAGCAGCTTGGACATCGATGGCTACACCTTC
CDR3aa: CASSLDIDGYTF

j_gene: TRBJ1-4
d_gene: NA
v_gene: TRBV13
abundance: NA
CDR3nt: TGTGCCAGCAGCTTTTGGACAAAAAGAAATGAAAAACTGTTTTTT
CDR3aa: CASSFWTKRNEKLFF

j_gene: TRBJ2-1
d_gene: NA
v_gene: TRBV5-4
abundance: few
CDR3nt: TGTGCCAGCTCCCGGAGAGATATCGATGAGCAGTTCTTC
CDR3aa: CASSRRDIDEQFF

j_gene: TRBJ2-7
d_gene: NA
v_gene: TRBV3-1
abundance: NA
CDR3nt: TGTGCCAGCAGCCAAGCTGGAACGGGGGGCTGGTACGAGCAGTACTTC
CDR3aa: CASSQAGTGGWYEQYF

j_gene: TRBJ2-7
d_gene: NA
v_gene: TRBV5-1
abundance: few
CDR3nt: TGCGCCAGCAGCTTGGAAAGGGGGGACTACGAGCAGTACTTC
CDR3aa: CASSLERGDYEQYF

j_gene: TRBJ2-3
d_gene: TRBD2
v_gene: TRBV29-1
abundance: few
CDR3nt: TGCAGCGTTGCCGGGGGGGAATCTACAATTACTACGCAGTATTTT
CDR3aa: CSVAGGESTITTQYF

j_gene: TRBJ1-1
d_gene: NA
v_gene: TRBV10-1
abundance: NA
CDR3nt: TGCGCCAGCAGGGGCTCGGCAGAAGCTTTCTTT
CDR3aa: CASRGSAEAFF